This T cell receptor beta chain was sequenced in a study of blood T cell repertoires in COVID-19. Study in general: Both acute and convalescent COVID-19 samples were obtained from the United States, Italy and Spain. Sources were T cells, B-cell-depleted T cells, or PBMCs; the material itself was cDNA or gDNA.

Germline V gene data show CDR1 as SQVTM and CDR2 as ANQGSEA. J gave up 8 bases and V 6 bases, and 9 bases lay outside the gene matches. This CDR3 contains 14 residues. Original methodology: Reference gene primers were amplified, and this amplification served to estimate nucleated cell counts. Sequenced by immunoSEQ multiplex PCR; TCRdb stores in-frame clones only, minus some. Clone size and V and J calls were adopted from that table, with D and trimming inferred from the DNA. Of some 89,000 clones listed, around 80% are singletons. Material: peripheral blood. This chain links TRBV29-1 with TRBJ2-1; 11 bases line up with TRBD1. The TCR comes from an elderly woman with acute or convalescent COVID-19. The CDR3 region is CSVVRDRGFDEQFF. CDR3 DNA sequence: TGCAGCGTCGTCCGGGACAGGGGGTTCGATGAGCAGTTCTTC.